The entry that follows covers one TCR beta chain sequence. This receptor's antigen is unknown. Including cysteine and phenylalanine, the CDR3 has 13 amino acids. No DNA sequence was recorded. The data are from a study of T cells expressing NK-cell markers (dated by TCRdb to 2018 to 2021). Background for the entire study: Eight donors provided sorted CD3+CD56+NKG2C+, CD3+CD56+NKG2C- and CD3+CD56-NKG2C+ T-cell subsets, whose TCR beta-chain repertoires were profiled. The libraries were sequenced on Illumina HiSeq 2000/2500, MiSeq or NextSeq, producing 2 x 150 bp reads. The eight sequenced donors were randomly selected healthy volunteers, three men and five women. Of the eight sequenced donors, seven were found to be HCMV-seropositive and one was found to be HCMV-seronegative. Overall study outcomes, separate from this receptor: Whether the expanded NKG2C-expressing T cell clones were specific for HCMV antigens was left unclear. Those dominant clonotypes were again the most abundant among CD3+CD56-NKG2C+ cells in a few donors, at 28.3-60.1%. For 6 or 7 donors, the dominant CD3+CD56+NKG2C+ clonotypes were among the top 10 CD8+ clonotypes and accounted for roughly 1.0-8% of CD8+ T cells.

To determine HCMV serostatus, a commercial ELISA kit was used to detect HCMV-specific IgG in serum. Ficoll density gradient centrifugation was used to isolate peripheral blood mononuclear cells from blood. The sequencing machine was an Illumina HiSeq 2000. TCR beta cDNA libraries were made by 5'RACE template switching that added a universal primer site and unique molecular identifiers. cDNA synthesis was primed from the TCR beta constant segment and was followed by two successive PCR amplification steps. The authors processed their data as follows. MIGEC handled demultiplexing of the reads and grouping by UMI, while MiTCR was used to assemble and quantify clonotypes. To remove erroneous sequences, TCR cDNA sequences were retained only when supported by two or more reads. The tcR package was used for downstream repertoire analysis, with clonotypes matched between fractions based on CDR3 nucleotide sequence plus V segment. VDJmatch was used to annotate antigen specificity against VDJdb, with one amino acid substitution in CDR3 permitted. TCRdb reprocessed the reads; each CDR3 protein sequence makes one entry, and DNA is unavailable. The V and J calls, along with clone size, are taken from TCRdb and not from the paper's own processing. In this sample's table one finds about 120,000 distinct CDR3 sequences. The ten largest clones represent around 20% of the sample.

Recombination linked TRBV12-3 or TRBV12-4 to TRBJ2-3; TCRdb's D call, TRBD2, is unchecked because there is no DNA. Sample: blood T cells: a sorted CD56 or NKG2C T cell subset, CD4+ or CD8+ T cells, or bulk PBMC T cells (not recorded which). The receptor was derived from a woman aged 18-70 years in good health. This receptor carries the CDR3 CASRPRLGDTQYF.